The clone carrying this T cell receptor (beta chain) was observed a single time. This entry is derived from a study of T cell changes during pregnancy in multiple sclerosis. Between the trimmed V and J ends, which lost 0 bases and 4 bases, there was a span of 15 bases. The germline V gene has CDR1 LGHNA and CDR2 YSLEER. This CDR3 has 16 residues. Clones were read by immunoSEQ multiplex PCR, and TCRdb kept only the in-frame ones, dropping some. The sample contains some 60,000 clones, around 93% of which appear only once. The chain is built from TRBV4-3 and TRBJ1-2, with D perhaps TRBD1 (5 bases). The origin of this receptor is a female donor with multiple sclerosis, enrolled in a pregnancy study. The sequenced sample was peripheral blood, obtained after pregnancy. The CDR3 region is CASSQDRWGSFYGYTF. The CDR3 DNA reads TGCGCCAGCAGCCAAGATAGGTGGGGCTCATTCTATGGCTACACCTTC.